Listed below are T cell receptor beta chains from one sample, sequenced in a study of blood T cell repertoires in COVID-19. Data came from immunoSEQ multiplex PCR; TCRdb stores just in-frame clones and leaves some out. Among over 70,000 clones listed, 65% to 85% were seen once. Sequenced material: peripheral blood. These receptors all stem from a man in his 70s with active or convalescent COVID-19. CDR3s include the opening cysteine and the closing phenylalanine or tryptophan. D genes are given only for firm matches. For some rows the clone size is stated as once, few or many, or as a class when expanded; others skip it.

j_call v_call clone_size d_call cdr3_aa cdr3_nt
TRBJ2-2 TRBV7-3 few . CASGPGHRMSGELFF TGTGCCAGCGGGCCGGGACACCGGATGTCCGGGGAGCTGTTTTTT
TRBJ1-3 TRBV19 . . CASKARGSSSGNTIYF TGTGCCAGTAAGGCGCGAGGCAGTAGCTCTGGAAACACCATATATTTT
TRBJ1-6 TRBV18 . . CASSLQGGDSPLHF TGTGCCAGCTCGCTTCAAGGCGGGGATTCACCCCTCCACTTT
TRBJ2-1 TRBV10-3 once . CAISELTGSSYNEQFF TGTGCCATCAGTGAGTTAACAGGGAGCTCCTACAATGAGCAGTTCTTC
TRBJ2-1 TRBV7-3 . . CASSFLSARTYNEQFF TGTGCCAGCAGCTTCTTGTCCGCTAGAACCTACAATGAGCAGTTCTTC
TRBJ1-1 TRBV5-4 . . CASSPVGDTEAFF TGTGCCAGCAGCCCCGTCGGGGACACTGAAGCTTTCTTT
TRBJ2-1 TRBV21-1 . . CASSKSERGGYNEQFF TGTGCCAGCAGCAAGTCGGAGCGGGGGGGCTACAATGAGCAGTTCTTC
TRBJ1-2 TRBV5-6 once . CASSPTGKANYGYTF TGTGCCAGCAGCCCAACAGGGAAGGCTAACTATGGCTACACCTTC
TRBJ1-5 TRBV6-5 . . CAIGGLAVNQPQHF TGTGCCATCGGGGGTCTGGCTGTTAATCAGCCCCAGCATTTT
TRBJ1-6 TRBV14 . . CASSQEEGSPLHF TGTGCCAGCAGCCAAGAAGAGGGATCACCCCTCCACTTT
TRBJ2-7 TRBV6-5 . . CASSYRDISYEQYF TGTGCCAGCAGTTACCGGGACATCTCCTACGAGCAGTACTTC
TRBJ2-5 TRBV18 few . CASSRQETQYF TGTGCCAGCTCTCGGCAAGAGACCCAGTACTTC
TRBJ1-4 TRBV28 . . CASSPGSTNEKLFF TGTGCCAGCTCCCCCGGGTCTACTAATGAAAAACTGTTTTTT
TRBJ2-3 TRBV5-1 . . CASSTVRTDTQYF TGCGCCAGCAGCACGGTGCGCACAGATACGCAGTATTTT
TRBJ1-5 TRBV2 . TRBD1 CASSDAGTGGQPQHF TGTGCCAGCAGTGACGCCGGGACAGGGGGCCAGCCCCAGCATTTT
TRBJ2-1 TRBV7-2 once TRBD2 CASSLGLAGLIEQFF TGTGCCAGCAGCTTAGGGCTAGCGGGACTGATTGAGCAGTTCTTC